The rows below give T cell receptor beta chains drawn from one sample of a study of blood T cell repertoires in COVID-19. Repertoires were generated with immunoSEQ multiplex PCR, while TCRdb's copy carries only in-frame clones and drops some. Of 300,000 to 400,000 clones listed, around 89% are singletons. Sequencing was done on a sample of PBMCs or T cells enriched from blood (not recorded which). These receptors were collected from a woman aged 25-40 years with acute COVID-19. The CDR3 runs from the conserved cysteine through the conserved F or W. The D gene is left open where the match is weak. Only part of the rows carry a size: once, few, many, or a class if the clone is expanded.

clone_size: NA
j_call: TRBJ1-4
d_call: NA
v_call: TRBV10-3
cdr3_aa: CAISASQGLGEKLFF
cdr3_nt: TGTGCCATCAGTGCTTCACAGGGTCTTGGGGAAAAACTGTTTTTT

clone_size: once
j_call: TRBJ2-7
d_call: TRBD1
v_call: TRBV28
cdr3_aa: CASSLDRGLGEQYF
cdr3_nt: TGTGCCAGCAGTTTGGACAGGGGGCTAGGGGAGCAGTACTTC

clone_size: NA
j_call: TRBJ2-4
d_call: NA
v_call: TRBV20-1
cdr3_aa: CSASAGLTKNIQYF
cdr3_nt: TGCAGTGCTAGTGCCGGACTCACCAAAAACATTCAGTACTTC

clone_size: NA
j_call: TRBJ1-2
d_call: NA
v_call: TRBV7-2
cdr3_aa: CASRIRSEGANYGYTF
cdr3_nt: TGTGCCAGCAGAATCCGGTCCGAGGGTGCTAACTATGGCTACACCTTC

clone_size: NA
j_call: TRBJ1-4
d_call: NA
v_call: TRBV27
cdr3_aa: CASSFNGGNEKLFF
cdr3_nt: TGTGCCAGCAGTTTTAACGGGGGTAATGAAAAACTGTTTTTT

clone_size: NA
j_call: TRBJ1-2
d_call: NA
v_call: TRBV29-1
cdr3_aa: CSVGGGTRINGYTF
cdr3_nt: TGCAGCGTTGGGGGAGGGACAAGAATCAATGGCTACACCTTC

clone_size: NA
j_call: TRBJ2-2
d_call: NA
v_call: TRBV25-1
cdr3_aa: CASSEFWGDSNTGELFF
cdr3_nt: TGTGCCAGCAGTGAATTTTGGGGGGACTCGAACACCGGGGAGCTGTTTTTT

clone_size: NA
j_call: TRBJ1-2
d_call: NA
v_call: TRBV19
cdr3_aa: CASSIWSSGGLNYGYTF
cdr3_nt: TGTGCCAGTAGTATTTGGTCGTCTGGGGGCTTGAACTATGGCTACACCTTC

clone_size: NA
j_call: TRBJ2-1
d_call: NA
v_call: TRBV6-5
cdr3_aa: CASRMDSVAYNEQFF
cdr3_nt: TGTGCCAGCAGAATGGACTCGGTCGCGTACAATGAGCAGTTCTTC

clone_size: NA
j_call: TRBJ2-1
d_call: NA
v_call: TRBV11-2
cdr3_aa: CASSLVIGGASYNEQFF
cdr3_nt: TGTGCCAGCAGCTTAGTAATAGGGGGGGCATCCTACAATGAGCAGTTCTTC